This is a list of T cell receptor beta chains from one sample in a study of cytomegalovirus exposure and HLA in healthy donors. Data came from immunoSEQ multiplex PCR; TCRdb stores just in-frame clones and leaves some out. The profile shows under 300,000 clones, approximately 81% of them singletons. Sequenced material: PBMCs. The source is a woman aged 60-75 years in good health and CMV-seropositive. CDR3s include the opening cysteine and the closing phenylalanine or tryptophan. The D gene is left open where the match is weak. Rows give clone size only sometimes, using once, few, many, or a class for an expanded clone.

clone_size	d_call	j_call	v_call	cdr3_nt	cdr3_aa
NA	TRBD1	TRBJ1-4	TRBV28	TGTGCCAGCAGTGCTTCAGGACAGGGGCATCCCATTGAAAAACTGTTTTTT	CASSASGQGHPIEKLFF
NA	TRBD2	TRBJ2-7	TRBV5-1	TGCGCCAGCAGCCGAACAAGCGGGAGCCCCTCCTACGAGCAGTACTTC	CASSRTSGSPSYEQYF
once	TRBD1	TRBJ1-1	TRBV27	TGTGCCAGCAGTTCCGGACAGGCCCGAACTGAAGCTTTCTTT	CASSSGQARTEAFF
NA	TRBD1	TRBJ1-2	TRBV2	TGTGCCAGCGGGGACAGAACTAACGCTGGCTACACCTTC	CASGDRTNAGYTF
few	TRBD1	TRBJ2-7	TRBV10-3	TGTGCCGCAGGACAGGGGACCTACGAGCAGTACTTC	CAAGQGTYEQYF
NA	TRBD2	TRBJ2-1	TRBV4-1	TGCGCCAGCAGCCAATGGAGTCTAGCGGACAATGAGCAGTTCTTC	CASSQWSLADNEQFF
NA	TRBD1	TRBJ1-1	TRBV10-2	TGCGCCAGCAGTGAAACCTTACAGGGGTTGGGCACTGAAGCTTTCTTT	CASSETLQGLGTEAFF
NA	NA	TRBJ2-7	TRBV5-6	TGTGCCAGCAGCTTTTTACGGGACTTCCCTTTAGGGCCCTACGAGCAGTACTTC	CASSFLRDFPLGPYEQYF
few	TRBD1	TRBJ2-1	TRBV4-1	TGCGCCAGCAGCCAAGATTCGGGGACAGGGACCCTCAATGAGCAGTTCTTC	CASSQDSGTGTLNEQFF
NA	NA	TRBJ1-4	TRBV5-4	TGTGCCAGCAGCTTGGATGCAGGGGCCCTAACTAATGAAAAACTGTTTTTT	CASSLDAGALTNEKLFF
NA	TRBD1	TRBJ1-1	TRBV6-5	TGTGCCAGCAGTTATACAGGGGGGATGAACACTGAAGCTTTCTTT	CASSYTGGMNTEAFF
NA	NA	TRBJ1-5	TRBV18	TGTGCCAGCTCTGGGGGGGAGAGCAATCAGCCCCAGCATTTT	CASSGGESNQPQHF
NA	TRBD2	TRBJ2-1	TRBV2	TGTGCCAGCAGTGAAGAGATGCTAGCGGGGAGCAATGAGCAGTTCTTC	CASSEEMLAGSNEQFF
few	NA	TRBJ1-4	TRBV7-9	TGTGCCAGCAGCTTAGTAGGGGCTAATGAAAAACTGTTTTTT	CASSLVGANEKLFF
NA	TRBD2	TRBJ2-7	TRBV4-1	TGCGCCAGCAGCCAGTTGACTAGCGGGAGGTTCTACGAGCAGTACTTC	CASSQLTSGRFYEQYF
NA	NA	TRBJ1-5	TRBV10-3	TGTGCCATCAGTGAAGGGGCGAGGTATCAGCCCCAGCATTTT	CAISEGARYQPQHF
NA	NA	TRBJ1-1	TRBV11-2	TGTGCCAGCACCACGAGGGGGGGGTATGACACTGAAGCTTTCTTT	CASTTRGGYDTEAFF
NA	NA	TRBJ1-3	TRBV6-1	TGTGCCAGCAGTGACCCTTCGGCTGGAAACACCATATATTTT	CASSDPSAGNTIYF
few	NA	TRBJ2-7	TRBV5-5	TGTGCCAGCAGCTTGGAGTTTAGGGGTGTGGAGCAGTACTTC	CASSLEFRGVEQYF
NA	NA	TRBJ2-3	TRBV5-1	TGCGCCAGCAGCTTTAGACTAACAGATACGCAGTATTTT	CASSFRLTDTQYF
NA	TRBD1	TRBJ1-2	TRBV5-1	TGCGCCAGCAGCTTTCAATTGCCCGGGACAGGGATGGCGTATGGCTACACCTTC	CASSFQLPGTGMAYGYTF
NA	TRBD1	TRBJ2-3	TRBV6-5	TGTGCCAGCAGTTACACAGGGGGCGCCTCTGATACGCAGTATTTT	CASSYTGGASDTQYF
once	NA	TRBJ1-2	TRBV6-1	TGTGCCAGCAGTGCGGGGAGTAACTATGGCTACACCTTC	CASSAGSNYGYTF
large	TRBD2	TRBJ2-5	TRBV7-9	TGTGCCAGCAGCCCCCGGACTAGCGGGTTCCAAGAGACCCAGTACTTC	CASSPRTSGFQETQYF
NA	NA	TRBJ2-3	TRBV7-8	TGTGCCAGCAGCTTAGCGTCAGGGCTTACAGATACGCAGTATTTT	CASSLASGLTDTQYF
NA	NA	TRBJ2-2	TRBV19	TGTGCCAGTAGATCCGGGACAACCCACACCGGGGAGCTGTTTTTT	CASRSGTTHTGELFF
NA	NA	TRBJ2-5	TRBV6-1	TGTGCCATTTCGGGGAGTATATCCCCCGGAGGGACCCAGTACTTC	CAISGSISPGGTQYF
once	TRBD1	TRBJ1-4	TRBV4-1	TGCGCCAGCAGCCACAGGGGGCGAGATGAAAAACTGTTTTTT	CASSHRGRDEKLFF
NA	NA	TRBJ2-2	TRBV5-4	TGTGCCAGCAGTTTGACCGGACTAGTGGGGGCGGGCGGGGAGCTGTTTTTT	CASSLTGLVGAGGELFF
NA	NA	TRBJ2-5	TRBV2	TGTGCCAGCAGGGCAGGGGCAGAAAAAGAGACCCAGTACTTC	CASRAGAEKETQYF
NA	NA	TRBJ2-1	TRBV7-3	TGTGCCAGCAGCTTAAACCTCGGCAATGAGCAGTTCTTC	CASSLNLGNEQFF
NA	TRBD1	TRBJ2-2	TRBV13	TGTGCCAGCAGCTTACACAGGGGTGACAACACCGGGGAGCTGTTTTTT	CASSLHRGDNTGELFF
NA	NA	TRBJ2-3	TRBV2	TGTGCCAGCAGGGAGGGCGTCACAGATACGCAGTATTTT	CASREGVTDTQYF
NA	NA	TRBJ2-7	TRBV5-6	TGTGCCAGCAGCTCCTTCTACGAGCAGTACTTC	CASSSFYEQYF
NA	TRBD2	TRBJ2-6	TRBV5-1	TGCGCCAGCAGCTCGGGGCTTTTTACTGGGACTAGCGGGAGGAATGGGGCCAACGTCCTGACTTTC	CASSSGLFTGTSGRNGANVLTF
NA	NA	TRBJ2-3	TRBV18	TGTGCCAGCTCACTAAGAGGCGGGCGAGATACGCAGTATTTT	CASSLRGGRDTQYF
few	NA	TRBJ2-7	TRBV6-1	TGTGCCAGCAGTGAGGGGGCGTCCTACGAGCAGTACTTC	CASSEGASYEQYF
NA	NA	TRBJ2-7	TRBV7-3	TGTGCCAGCAGCTTAACTAGCGGCCTCTACGAGCAGTACTTC	CASSLTSGLYEQYF
NA	TRBD2	TRBJ2-7	TRBV5-1	TGCGCCAGCAGTTTACGGGGGGCCTACGAGCAGTACTTC	CASSLRGAYEQYF
NA	TRBD1	TRBJ2-1	TRBV5-6	TGTGCCAGCAGATGGACAGGGGTACGCAACAATGAGCAGTTCTTC	CASRWTGVRNNEQFF
once	TRBD1	TRBJ2-7	TRBV4-2	TGTGCCAGCAGCCAAGATTTGAGGACAGGGAACGAGCAGTACTTC	CASSQDLRTGNEQYF
NA	TRBD1	TRBJ1-4	TRBV6-5	TGTGCCAGCAGGACGACAGGGGGGAGAGAAAAACTGTTTTTT	CASRTTGGREKLFF
NA	NA	TRBJ2-1	TRBV2	TGTGCCAGCAGTGTCCGCGGAAGTACCTACAATGAGCAGTTCTTC	CASSVRGSTYNEQFF
NA	NA	TRBJ2-4	TRBV4-1	TGCGCCAGCAGCCAAGATACGTCCGTACCGTCAGGCGGGCAGTACTTC	CASSQDTSVPSGGQYF
NA	NA	TRBJ2-2	TRBV19	TGTGCCAGTAGACGGGTCCCGAACACCGGGGAGCTGTTTTTT	CASRRVPNTGELFF
NA	TRBD1	TRBJ1-4	TRBV5-4	TGTGCCAGCAGTTGGGACAGGAATGAAAAACTGTTTTTT	CASSWDRNEKLFF
NA	TRBD1	TRBJ2-7	TRBV5-1	TGCGCCAGCAGCTCTACAGGGGGTAGGGGATACGAGCAGTACTTC	CASSSTGGRGYEQYF